Below, one TCR beta chain is given with its context. Its antigen is currently not known. Base quality data are lacking; no much larger clone is found one base away. According to the germline V gene, CDR1 reads SGHAT and CDR2 reads FQNNGV. There are 14 amino acids in the CDR3, from cysteine to phenylalanine inclusive. Left in the record is the CDR3 DNA by itself, 42 bases read in frame from the first base. V and J are truncated by 0 bases and 3 bases respectively, leaving an intervening sequence of 6 bases. On a MiSeq, deep resolution sequencing aimed for a depth between 1 in 1 million and 1 in 200,000 T cells, with each clonotype covered 10x on average. The immunoSEQ hsTCRB Kit was used to generate TCR beta libraries. The study's own analysis went as follows. ImmunoSEQ Data Assistant and ImmunoSEQ Analyzer were used for data analysis, and V, D and J genes were assigned according to IMGT definitions. Clonality, with values ranging from 0 to 1, was calculated as one minus the normalized Shannon entropy of productive rearrangement frequencies. Only overrepresented clonotypes making up at least 0.05% of the repertoire of each patient were included in the public clonotype analysis. Approximately 13 age-matched healthy donor repertoires from immuneACCESS served as clonality controls. The clones in this table, taken by TCRdb from immuneACCESS, are in-frame only. Not every clone is retained; where verified, under half of the shortfall comes from an unresolved V gene, and the cause of the rest is unknown. V and J calls and clone size are given by that table; D and trimming were obtained from the DNA. This sample gives more than 9,000 clones in total; 62% of them show up just once. Together, the top ten hold 25% of the sample.

This entry belongs to a study of cytotoxic CD8 clonotypes in ibrutinib-treated CLL (dated by TCRdb to the early 2020s). At the level of the whole study: The cohort had eleven to twelve relapsed/refractory and more than 14 treatment-naive patients; fewer than 18 were IGHV unmutated. The response samples were drawn at a median of roughly eleven months into treatment, with a range of roughly 6 to 40 months. Responses were partial in approximately 24 patients and complete in 2; after median about 70 months follow-up, approximately 15 stayed in remission and about 12 progressed. On average, each sample had roughly 250,000 productive templates and more than 75,000 productive rearrangements. Cryopreserved peripheral blood mononuclear cells were collected before treatment, at response, and at either disease progression or sustained remission. Longitudinal samples were available for about 30% of the roughly 86 trial participants. Broader findings and caveats from the paper: Public clonotypes were rare and either shrank or stayed stable during treatment, and the rise in clonality at ibrutinib response reflected expansion of private clonotypes. An increase in clonality was observed at ibrutinib response, with clonality remaining stable during sustained remission and falling back toward baseline at progression. Sustained-remission and progressing patients did not have matched sampling times, and lymph node repertoires were not examined. Baseline clonality exceeded that of age-matched healthy donors and correlated strongly with circulating CD8+ T-cell counts.

Roughly 2.2 micrograms of genomic DNA were extracted from cryopreserved PBMCs for TCR beta library preparation. High-throughput TCR beta sequencing was performed on longitudinal blood samples from CLL patients receiving ibrutinib monotherapy. Patients were enrolled in a phase 2 open-label single-center ibrutinib monotherapy trial. Sequencing was performed on PBMCs, taken before ibrutinib treatment. This receptor chain uses TRBV11-2 and TRBJ1-5; a weak D assignment points to TRBD1 (5 bases agree). The sequence derives from a human donor with chronic lymphocytic leukemia. The nucleotide sequence reads TGTGCCAGCAGCTTAGAAGGGGACAATCAGCCCCAGCATTTT. The encoded protein is CASSLEGDNQPQHF.